The clone carrying this TCR beta chain is a singleton in its sample. Primers for the PCR totalled 60 Vbeta and 13 Jbeta. TCRdb's copy holds only in-frame clones and misses some; the assay was immunoSEQ multiplex PCR. The table shows about 95,000 clones, with about two thirds occurring only once. Trimming stripped 0 bases from V and 6 bases from J, with 12 bases between. In germline, CDR1 is SGHTA, CDR2 FQGNSA. The CDR3 is 15 residues long. The data are from a study of cytomegalovirus exposure and HLA in healthy donors. The chain links TRBV7-2 to TRBJ1-5; TRBD1 is a possible D gene (5 bases). The TCR sequence derives from a man in his sixties in good health and CMV-seronegative. Sample: PBMCs. The CDR3 loop is CASSLALGGTQPQHF. CDR3 DNA sequence: TGTGCCAGCAGCTTAGCGTTGGGGGGGACTCAGCCCCAGCATTTT.